The 11 T cell receptor beta chains below come from one sample, sequenced in a study of T cells in Graves' hyperthyroidism and ophthalmopathy. TCR beta CDR3 region amplification was performed from RNA transcripts. An initial round of RT-PCR targeting the TCR CDR3 relied on the HTBI primer set. TCRdb re-analysed the multiplex PCR reads in MiXCR, keeping a single row per CDR3 protein. The table includes hundreds of thousands of distinct CDR3 sequences, around a sixth detected once. The sample was blood. The receptor set was obtained from a woman aged 18-35 years with Graves' hyperthyroidism that later progressed to Graves' ophthalmopathy.

This clonotype was recorded at least ten times. This rearrangement joins TRBV2 to TRBJ2-3; 14 bases map to TRBD2. The CDR3 covers 15 residues. Trimming at V came to 6 bases and at J to 7 bases, leaving 6 bases not matched to a gene. The germline V gene encodes CDR1 SNHLY and CDR2 FYNNEI. The CDR3 DNA sequence: TGTGCCAGCAGCCCGGGACTAGCGGGAGTAAATACGCAGTATTTT. The encoded protein is CASSPGLAGVNTQYF.

The rearrangement uses TRBV7-2 and TRBJ2-7, with 9 bases matching TRBD1. Per germline, CDR1 SGHTA and CDR2 FQGNSA. CDR3 length equals 14 residues. V lost 1 base, J lost 7 bases, and 5 bases stayed unmatched. CDR3 sequence: CASSLGDRVWEQYF. The CDR3 DNA sequence: TGTGCCAGCAGCTTAGGGGACAGGGTGTGGGAGCAGTACTTC. Together with reference TRBV7-2 and TRBJ2-7, the CDR3 gives the full variable domain: GAGVSQSPSNKVTEKGKDVELRCDPISGHTALYWYRQSLGQGLEFLIYFQGNSAPDKSGLPSDRFSAERTGGSVSTLTIQRTQQEDSAVYLCASSLGDRVWEQYFGPGTRLTVT.

J is TRBJ2-1 and V is TRBV27; D might be TRBD2 (5 bases). CDR3 size: 15 residues. With 5 bases removed from V and 2 bases from J, the gap between germline ends came to 13 bases. Germline assignment: CDR1 MNHEY and CDR2 SMNVEV (reference sequence). This chain's CDR3 is CASSPGGLTYNEQFF. The CDR3, as DNA: TGTGCCAGCAGTCCCGGCGGACTGACCTACAATGAGCAGTTCTTC.

In this sample, this clonotype turned up a few times. This chain joins TRBV30 and TRBJ1-5, with TRBD1 as a possible D gene (5 bases). The CDR3 has 13 amino acids. From germline, CDR1 is GTSNPN and CDR2 SVGIG (reference sequence). Trimming removed 2 bases from V and 9 bases from J, with 14 bases in between. Written as DNA, the CDR3 is TGTGCCTGGAGTATCCGGGGCGAGGGGCCCCAGCATTTT. It codes for CAWSIRGEGPQHF.

This clonotype was recorded at least ten times. The CDR3 loop is CASEGQTNSPLHF. DNA of the CDR3: TGTGCCAGCGAAGGACAGACGAATTCACCCCTCCACTTT. This chain joins TRBV2 and TRBJ1-6, with D perhaps TRBD1 (6 bases). Trimming took 8 bases from V and 7 from J, leaving 12 bases between them. Germline V lookup: CDR1 SNHLY, CDR2 FYNNEI. CDR3 size: 13 residues.

The sample holds a few counts of this clonotype. The V call is TRBV28, the J call TRBJ1-4; possibly TRBD1 for D (5 bases). Germline values: CDR1 MDHEN, CDR2 SYDVKM. The V end was cut by 5 bases, the J end by 7 bases, with 20 bases between. The CDR3 runs to 16 residues. The CDR3 sequence: CASSVGDVGAREKLFF. CDR3 bases: TGTGCCAGCAGTGTTGGGGATGTAGGGGCACGTGAAAAACTGTTTTTT. The full variable domain, its missing parts supplied by reference TRBV28 and TRBJ1-4, is DVKVTQSSRYLVKRTGEKVFLECVQDMDHENMFWYRQDPGLGLRLIYFSYDVKMKEKGDIPEGYSVSREKKERFSLILESASTNQTSMYLCASSVGDVGAREKLFFGSGTQLSVL.

This clonotype was observed many times. J is TRBJ2-1 and V is TRBV20-1; D gene uncertain. Germline values: CDR1 DFQATT, CDR2 SNEGSKA (reference sequence). Trimming took off 1 base at V and 9 bases at J, with 10 bases between the two ends. The CDR3 has 12 amino acids. This CDR3 reads CSARAARIEQFF. The DNA for the CDR3 is TGCAGTGCTAGAGCCGCTAGGATTGAGCAGTTCTTC.

This clonotype was found a few times. The chain joins TRBV28 to TRBJ2-1; TRBD2 agrees at 9 bases. The CDR3 spans 13 residues. V lost 10 bases and J lost 2; bases outside the gene matches: 3. In germline, CDR1 is MDHEN, CDR2 SYDVKM. The CDR3 here is CAISSGAYNEQFF. CDR3 DNA: TGTGCCATCTCTAGCGGGGCCTACAATGAGCAGTTCTTC.

This clonotype occurred once. A much larger clone sits a single nucleotide away, making a read error possible. The chain uses TRBV28 and TRBJ2-5, with a weak D call TRBD1 (6 bases). The J call could be wrong; TRBJ2-1 is a better fit for the DNA end. The CDR3 totals 13 residues. Germline V gives CDR1 MDHEN, CDR2 SYDVKM. The CDR3 here is CATGQPLTETQFF. DNA for the CDR3: TGTGCCACAGGACAGCCCTTGACAGAGACCCAGTTCTTC.

This clonotype has just a few counts. The chain links TRBV19 to TRBJ1-5; D not certain. The CDR3 runs to 14 residues. V shed 2 bases and J shed 2 bases, with 7 bases lying between them. Germline lookup yields CDR1 LNHDA and CDR2 SQIVND (reference sequence). The CDR3 DNA sequence: TGTGCCAGTAGTATAACCACGGGCAATCAGCCCCAGCATTTT. The encoded protein is CASSITTGNQPQHF.

V gene TRBV29-1 combines with J gene TRBJ2-2; D not resolved. From germline, CDR1 is SQVTM and CDR2 ANQGSEA. The length of the CDR3 is 13 residues. The V end lost 7 bases, the J end lost 5 bases, and 14 bases lay between the germline ends. The DNA of the CDR3 is TGCAGCGCTCGGGTACTTAGGACCGGGGAGCTGTTTTTT. Encoded protein: CSARVLRTGELFF.